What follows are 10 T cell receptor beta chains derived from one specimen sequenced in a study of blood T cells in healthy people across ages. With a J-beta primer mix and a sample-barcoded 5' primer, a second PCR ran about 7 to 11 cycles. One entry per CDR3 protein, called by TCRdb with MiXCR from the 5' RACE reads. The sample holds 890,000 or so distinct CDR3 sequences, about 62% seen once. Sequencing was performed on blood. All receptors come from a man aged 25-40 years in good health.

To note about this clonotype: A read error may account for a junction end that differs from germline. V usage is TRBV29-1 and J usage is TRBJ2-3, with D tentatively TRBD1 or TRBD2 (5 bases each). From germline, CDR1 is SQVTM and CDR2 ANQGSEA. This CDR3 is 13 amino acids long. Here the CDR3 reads CGVAGRDSDTQYF. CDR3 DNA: TGCGGCGTTGCGGGCAGGGATTCCGATACGCAGTATTTT.

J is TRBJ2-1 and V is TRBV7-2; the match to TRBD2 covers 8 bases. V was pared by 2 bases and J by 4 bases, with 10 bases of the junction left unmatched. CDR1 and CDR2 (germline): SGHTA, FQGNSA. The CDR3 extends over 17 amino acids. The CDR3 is CASSLKVTGLGYNEQFF. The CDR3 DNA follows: TGTGCCAGCAGCTTAAAAGTTACGGGACTAGGGTACAATGAGCAGTTCTTC. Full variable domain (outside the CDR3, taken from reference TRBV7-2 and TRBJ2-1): GAGVSQSPSNKVTEKGKDVELRCDPISGHTALYWYRQSLGQGLEFLIYFQGNSAPDKSGLPSDRFSAERTGGSVSTLTIQRTQQEDSAVYLCASSLKVTGLGYNEQFFGPGTRLTVL.

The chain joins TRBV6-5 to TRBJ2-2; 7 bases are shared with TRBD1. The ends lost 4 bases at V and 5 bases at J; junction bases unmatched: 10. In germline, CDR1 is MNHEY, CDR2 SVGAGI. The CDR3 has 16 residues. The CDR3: CASSSNYRGRTGELFF. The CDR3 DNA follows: TGTGCCAGCAGTTCCAATTACAGGGGAAGGACCGGGGAGCTGTTTTTT.

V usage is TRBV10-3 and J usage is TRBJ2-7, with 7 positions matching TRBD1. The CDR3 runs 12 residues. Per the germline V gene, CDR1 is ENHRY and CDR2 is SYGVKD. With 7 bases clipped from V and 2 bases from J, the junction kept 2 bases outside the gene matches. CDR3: CAIMTGPYEQYF. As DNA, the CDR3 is TGTGCCATCATGACAGGGCCCTACGAGCAGTACTTC.

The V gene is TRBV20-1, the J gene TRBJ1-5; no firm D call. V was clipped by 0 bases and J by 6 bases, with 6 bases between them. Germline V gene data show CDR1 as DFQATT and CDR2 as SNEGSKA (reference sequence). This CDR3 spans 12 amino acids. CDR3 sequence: CSARDSTQPQHF. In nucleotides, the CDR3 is TGCAGTGCTAGAGATTCGACTCAGCCCCAGCATTTT.

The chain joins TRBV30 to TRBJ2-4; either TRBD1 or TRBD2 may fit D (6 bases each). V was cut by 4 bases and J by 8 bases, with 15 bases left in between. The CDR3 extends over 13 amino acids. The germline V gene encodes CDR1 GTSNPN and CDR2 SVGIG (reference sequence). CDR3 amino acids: CAWNPGAEDIQYF. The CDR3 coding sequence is TGTGCCTGGAACCCGGGGGCCGAGGACATTCAGTACTTC.

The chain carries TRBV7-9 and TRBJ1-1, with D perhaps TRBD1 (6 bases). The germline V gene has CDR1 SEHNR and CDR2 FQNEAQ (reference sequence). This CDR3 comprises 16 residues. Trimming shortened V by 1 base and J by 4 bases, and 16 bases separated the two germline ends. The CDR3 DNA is TGTGCCAGCAGCTTAGGGCGGACAGTTGCGGGCACTGAAGCTTTCTTT. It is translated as CASSLGRTVAGTEAFF.

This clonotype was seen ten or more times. The CDR3, as DNA: TGTGCCAGCAGTCGCGACCCGACAGGGGGCGGAAACTATGGCTACACCTTC. Translating gives CASSRDPTGGGNYGYTF. This chain links TRBV12-3 or TRBV12-4 with TRBJ1-2, with TRBD1 identical over 10 bases. Trimming at V came to 5 bases and at J to 2 bases, leaving 11 bases not matched to a gene. The CDR3 contains 17 residues.

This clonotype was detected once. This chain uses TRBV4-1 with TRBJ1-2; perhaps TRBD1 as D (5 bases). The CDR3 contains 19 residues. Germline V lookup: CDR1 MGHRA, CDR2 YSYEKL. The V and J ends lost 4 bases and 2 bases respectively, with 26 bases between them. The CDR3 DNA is TGCGCCAGCAGCCCGGGTGGCGGGACCGCCGACTTCCAGAACTATGGCTACACCTTC. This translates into CASSPGGGTADFQNYGYTF.

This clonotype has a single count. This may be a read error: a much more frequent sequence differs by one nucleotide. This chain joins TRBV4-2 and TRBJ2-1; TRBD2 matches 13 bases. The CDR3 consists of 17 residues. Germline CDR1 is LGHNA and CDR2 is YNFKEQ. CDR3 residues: CANSQGALAGGDNEQFF. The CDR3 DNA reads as TGTGCCAACAGCCAAGGGGCACTAGCGGGGGGGGACAATGAGCAGTTCTTC.